This T cell receptor beta chain was sequenced during a study of blood T cells in healthy people across ages. A J-beta primer mix and a sample-barcoded 5' primer were used in a second PCR of roughly 7 to 12 cycles. TCRdb recomputed calls from the 5' RACE reads with MiXCR, one row per CDR3 protein. Found here are 1.5 million to 2 million distinct CDR3 sequences, around half of them singletons; the top ten hold around 2.1%. J lost 4 bases, V lost 5 bases, and 10 bases had no gene match. Per germline, CDR1 SGHNT and CDR2 YENEEA. The CDR3 is made up of 16 amino acids. As to this clonotype: Antigen specificity is unknown.

Points from the study as a whole: The study found TCR beta diversity correlated strongly with naive T cell percentage. Investigators treated diversity estimates from one million T cells as underestimates. There was no known CMV status for donors, so expanded clonotype changes were possibly confounded.

Peripheral blood was drawn, ten milliliters per donor. The specimen sequenced was blood. This TCR was sampled from a woman between 40 and 55 years old in good health. V gene TRBV11-3 combines with J gene TRBJ2-3, with 9 bases that match TRBD1. CDR3 coding DNA: TGTGCCAGCAGCCCAGCCCCGGGACAGGGCCCAGATACGCAGTATTTT. Encoded protein: CASSPAPGQGPDTQYF.